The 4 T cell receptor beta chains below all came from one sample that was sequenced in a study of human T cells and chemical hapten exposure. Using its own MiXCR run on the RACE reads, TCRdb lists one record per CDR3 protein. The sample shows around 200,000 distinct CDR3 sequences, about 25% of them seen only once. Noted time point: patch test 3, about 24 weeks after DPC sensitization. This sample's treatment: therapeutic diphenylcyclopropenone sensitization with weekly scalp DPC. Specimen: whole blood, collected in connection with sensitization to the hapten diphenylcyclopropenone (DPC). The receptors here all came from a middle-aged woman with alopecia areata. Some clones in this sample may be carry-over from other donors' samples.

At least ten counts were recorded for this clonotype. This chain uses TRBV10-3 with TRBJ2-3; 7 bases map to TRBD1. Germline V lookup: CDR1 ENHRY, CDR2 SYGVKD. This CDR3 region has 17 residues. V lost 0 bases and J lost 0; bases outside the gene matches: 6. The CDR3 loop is CAISESLGTASTDTQYF. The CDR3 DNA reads TGTGCCATCAGTGAGTCATTGGGGACAGCTAGCACAGATACGCAGTATTTT.

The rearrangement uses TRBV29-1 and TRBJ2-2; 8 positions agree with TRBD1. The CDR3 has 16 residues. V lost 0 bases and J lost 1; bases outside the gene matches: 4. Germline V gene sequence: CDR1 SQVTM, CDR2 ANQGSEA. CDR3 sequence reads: CSVEDRGQENTGELFF. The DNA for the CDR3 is TGCAGCGTTGAAGATCGGGGACAGGAGAACACCGGGGAGCTGTTTTTT.

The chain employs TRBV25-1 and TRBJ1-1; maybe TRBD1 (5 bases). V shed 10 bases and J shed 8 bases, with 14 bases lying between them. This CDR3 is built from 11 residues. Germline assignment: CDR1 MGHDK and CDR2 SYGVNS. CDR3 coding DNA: TGTGCCACTTCCGCGGGGCCCGAAGCTTTCTTT. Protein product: CATSAGPEAFF.

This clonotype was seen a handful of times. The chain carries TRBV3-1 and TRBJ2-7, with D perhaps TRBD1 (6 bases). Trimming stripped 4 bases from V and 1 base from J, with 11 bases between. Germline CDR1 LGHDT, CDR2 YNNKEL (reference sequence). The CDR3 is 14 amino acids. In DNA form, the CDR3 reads TGTGCCAGCAGCCTACAGGGTCAGTCCTACGAGCAGTACTTC. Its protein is CASSLQGQSYEQYF.